This T cell receptor beta chain was recorded in a study of blood T cells in healthy people across ages. This clonotype has just a few counts. CDR1 is DFQATT, CDR2 SNEGSKA, per germline (reference sequence). V lost 6 bases and J lost 14, with 25 bases in between. This CDR3 has 14 residues. PCR was performed a second time for about 7 to 12 cycles using a sample-barcoded 5' primer and a J-beta primer mix. TCRdb reprocessed the 5' RACE reads with MiXCR, giving one entry per CDR3 protein. The data show 750,000 to 950,000 distinct CDR3 sequences, 20% to 30% seen once. These records were also assigned to another study, of T cells of mothers and their children.

This TCR was recovered from a boy aged 5 to 17 in good health. The chain is built from TRBV20-1 and TRBJ1-4; D remains ambiguous. The material sequenced was blood. CDR3 sequence: CSATQSASVPWLFF. DNA of the CDR3: TGCAGTGCCACCCAGTCAGCGTCCGTACCCTGGCTGTTTTTT.